This T cell receptor beta chain was documented in a study of T-cell reconstitution after alpha-beta-depleted transplantation in children. General study findings and limits: Day-60 TCRbeta diversity that was high in some patients was derived from surviving recipient T cells and thymic progenitors. It was newly produced T cells that mostly accounted for T-cell counts and diversity one year after transplant. Several hundred expanded graft clones reportedly were the source of alpha-beta T cells about two months after transplant.

Germline CDR1 reads KGHDR; CDR2 reads SFDVKD. J gave up 5 bases and V 3 bases, and 3 bases lay outside the gene matches. The CDR3 is 14 amino acids. As it was prepared, the TCRbeta library received unique molecular identifiers. TCRdb re-called the PCR reads through MiXCR, storing one row per CDR3 protein. This table holds almost 500,000 distinct CDR3 sequences, roughly a tenth found once. This clonotype has ten or more counts. No antigen is known for it. The sequence came from a child aged 2-15 years with inherited bone marrow failure, due to receive a stem cell transplant. Specimen: PBMCs, collected before TCRalphabeta/CD19-depleted stem cell transplant. This chain connects TRBV24-1 to TRBJ2-7; 10 bases match TRBD1. The CDR3 sequence is CATSDAGQGNEQYF. For the CDR3, the DNA is TGTGCCACCAGTGATGCGGGACAGGGGAACGAGCAGTACTTC.